Presented here are 17 T cell receptor beta chains from one specimen sequenced in a study of blood T cell repertoires in COVID-19. Measured with immunoSEQ multiplex PCR; TCRdb has only the in-frame clones, and not every one. The top ten clones hold 0.7% to 1% of a sample with 350,000 to 500,000 clones, about 90% of them seen once. Sequenced: peripheral blood. The receptors come from a man between 18 and 29 years old with COVID-19, enrolled during active disease.

The V and J genes are TRBV9 and TRBJ2-5, with 7 bases lining up with TRBD2. The CDR3 is 13 residues long. V gave up 4 bases and J gave up 3 bases; unmatched junction bases: 3. Per the germline V gene, CDR1 is SGDLS and CDR2 is YYNGEE. The CDR3 DNA sequence: TGTGCCAGCAGCCCTAGCGGAGAAGAGACCCAGTACTTC. This encodes CASSPSGEETQYF.

The chain has TRBV19 and TRBJ2-7; 11 bases line up with TRBD1. The germline gives CDR1 LNHDA, CDR2 SQIVND (reference sequence). Trimming at V came to 4 bases and at J to 7 bases, leaving 6 bases not matched to a gene. CDR3 length equals 14 residues. CDR3 loop: CASSTGQGAFEQYF. The CDR3 DNA follows: TGTGCCAGTAGTACCGGACAGGGGGCGTTTGAGCAGTACTTC.

The sample holds one count of this clone. The chain's CDR3 is CSARDGAEAFF. CDR3 in DNA: TGCAGTGCTAGAGACGGGGCTGAAGCTTTCTTT. The chain employs TRBV20-1 and TRBJ1-1; D unclear. Germline CDR1 DFQATT, CDR2 SNEGSKA (reference sequence). Trimming removed 0 bases from V and 6 bases from J, with 5 bases in between. The CDR3 length is 11 residues.

CDR3: CASSARQGGSYNEQFF. The CDR3 DNA follows: TGTGCCAGTAGCGCCCGCCAGGGAGGGTCCTACAATGAGCAGTTCTTC. V is TRBV19 and J is TRBJ2-1, with 7 bases matching TRBD2. Per germline, CDR1 LNHDA and CDR2 SQIVND (reference sequence). This CDR3 has 16 amino acids. The junction had 9 bases not matched to a gene; V was cut back by 6 bases and J by 1 base.

This chain joins TRBV19 and TRBJ1-1, with 8 bases aligning to TRBD1. This CDR3 contains 17 residues. V shed 10 bases and J 4 bases; nucleotides not matched to a gene: 20. The V gene's germline CDR1 is LNHDA and CDR2 SQIVND (reference sequence). The CDR3 loop reads CATKRGRDRLWSTEAFF. The CDR3 DNA follows: TGTGCCACAAAGCGAGGACGGGACAGGTTGTGGAGCACTGAAGCTTTCTTT. Together with reference TRBV19 and TRBJ1-1, the CDR3 gives the full variable domain: DGGITQSPKYLFRKEGQNVTLSCEQNLNHDAMYWYRQDPGQGLRLIYYSQIVNDFQKGDIAEGYSVSREKKESFPLTVTSAQKNPTAFYLCATKRGRDRLWSTEAFFGQGTRLTVV.

The chain joins TRBV9 to TRBJ1-5, with D unresolved. V lost 2 bases, J lost 4 bases, and 10 bases lay in between. The CDR3 spans 14 residues. CDR1 SGDLS and CDR2 YYNGEE come from the germline V gene. This chain's CDR3 is CASSVTPGNQPQHF. The DNA of the CDR3 is TGTGCCAGCAGCGTCACACCCGGGAATCAGCCCCAGCATTTT.

This chain joins TRBV27 and TRBJ2-5; the D gene is possibly TRBD2 (6 bases). The CDR3 has 16 residues. V lost 6 bases to trimming and J lost 3 bases, with 20 bases between them. Germline values: CDR1 MNHEY, CDR2 SMNVEV (reference sequence). Written as DNA, the CDR3 is TGTGCCAGCAGCCACAACTGGGGCGGGATTAAAGAGACCCAGTACTTC. Translated, it gives CASSHNWGGIKETQYF.

V and J are TRBV29-1 and TRBJ1-4, with 7 positions matching TRBD1. The CDR3 runs 18 residues. From germline, CDR1 is SQVTM and CDR2 ANQGSEA. Losses at the gene ends were 0 bases for V and 7 bases for J; bases not matched to a gene: 17. CDR3 DNA: TGCAGCGTTGAAGATCGGGGAGTAGGGGGCCAAGGACTTGAAAAACTGTTTTTT. This gives the protein CSVEDRGVGGQGLEKLFF.

This chain connects TRBV27 to TRBJ1-1, with unresolved D. This CDR3 has 13 amino acids. Deletions cut 1 base from V and 4 bases from J, with 7 bases between. Germline V gene lookup returns CDR1 MNHEY and CDR2 SMNVEV (reference sequence). The CDR3 spells CASSLLGGTEAFF. CDR3 in DNA: TGTGCCAGCAGTTTATTAGGAGGCACTGAAGCTTTCTTT.

This clone has only one observation. V usage is TRBV13 and J usage is TRBJ2-3; 11 bases agree with TRBD2. Per the germline V gene, CDR1 is PRHDT and CDR2 is FYEKMQ (reference sequence). The CDR3 runs to 17 residues. V gave up 5 bases and J gave up 4 bases; unmatched junction bases: 11. The CDR3 nucleotides read TGTGCCAGCAGCACTATTAGCGGGGGGGCCGATTCAGATACGCAGTATTTT. This gives the protein CASSTISGGADSDTQYF.

The chain uses TRBV19 and TRBJ1-4; no clear D. In germline, CDR1 is LNHDA, CDR2 SQIVND (reference sequence). The V end lost 5 bases, the J end lost 5 bases, and 15 bases lay between the germline ends. This CDR3 is 15 amino acids long. The CDR3 sequence is CASSPSGGPNEKLFF. In DNA, the CDR3 is TGTGCCAGTAGTCCGTCGGGCGGGCCGAATGAAAAACTGTTTTTT.

This clone was recorded only once. J is TRBJ2-3 and V is TRBV2; 7 nucleotides line up with TRBD1. With V trimmed by 9 bases and J by 2 bases, 5 bases remained unmatched. Germline values: CDR1 SNHLY, CDR2 FYNNEI. The CDR3 is 13 amino acids. CDR3 nucleotide sequence: TGTGCCAGTACCGGGACAGTCACAGATACGCAGTATTTT. This sequence encodes CASTGTVTDTQYF. Full variable domain (missing parts from reference TRBV2 and TRBJ2-3): EPEVTQTPSHQVTQMGQEVILRCVPISNHLYFYWYRQILGQKVEFLVSFYNNEISEKSEIFDDQFSVERPDGSNFTLKIRSTKLEDSAMYFCASTGTVTDTQYFGPGTRLTVL.

The chain has TRBV5-1 and TRBJ2-3; D unclear. The V gene's germline CDR1 is SGHRS and CDR2 YFSETQ. This CDR3 contains 14 residues. V lost 1 base and J 2 bases, leaving 8 bases between the germline ends. This CDR3 is CASSLNRFTDTQYF. The DNA of the CDR3 is TGCGCCAGCAGCTTGAACAGATTCACAGATACGCAGTATTTT.

The chain recombines TRBV6-5 with TRBJ2-1; no clear D. Per the germline V gene, CDR1 is MNHEY and CDR2 is SVGAGI. The CDR3 length is 12 residues. The ends were cut back, 4 bases at V and 10 bases at J, with 11 bases in the middle. Here the CDR3 reads CASSSNILEQFF. The CDR3 DNA is TGTGCCAGCAGTTCCAACATTTTGGAGCAGTTCTTC.

The J gene is TRBJ1-5, the V gene TRBV2, with D possibly matching TRBD1 (5 bases). The length of the CDR3 is 14 residues. The germline V gene encodes CDR1 SNHLY and CDR2 FYNNEI. V lost 1 base and J 7 bases, leaving 11 bases between the germline ends. CDR3 residues: CASSEGGESQPQHF. The CDR3 DNA is TGTGCCAGCAGTGAAGGGGGGGAGAGCCAGCCCCAGCATTTT. Supplemented by reference TRBV2 and TRBJ1-5, the full variable domain reads EPEVTQTPSHQVTQMGQEVILRCVPISNHLYFYWYRQILGQKVEFLVSFYNNEISEKSEIFDDQFSVERPDGSNFTLKIRSTKLEDSAMYFCASSEGGESQPQHFGDGTRLSIL.

The chain couples TRBV24-1 to TRBJ2-1; 7 nucleotides match TRBD2. The ends lost 7 bases at V and 4 bases at J; junction bases unmatched: 9. The germline V gene encodes CDR1 KGHDR and CDR2 SFDVKD. This CDR3 is built from 15 residues. The chain's CDR3 is CATSPTSAKYNEQFF. CDR3 sequence (DNA): TGTGCCACCAGCCCAACTAGCGCCAAATACAATGAGCAGTTCTTC.

The rearrangement uses TRBV7-6 and TRBJ2-5, with a tentative D call TRBD1 (6 bases). Germline values: CDR1 SGHVS, CDR2 FNYEAQ. CDR3 size: 13 residues. Trimming shortened V by 5 bases and J by 2 bases, and 9 bases separated the two germline ends. In DNA, the CDR3 is TGTGCCAGCAGCCGACAGGTTCAAGAGACCCAGTACTTC. Protein sequence: CASSRQVQETQYF.